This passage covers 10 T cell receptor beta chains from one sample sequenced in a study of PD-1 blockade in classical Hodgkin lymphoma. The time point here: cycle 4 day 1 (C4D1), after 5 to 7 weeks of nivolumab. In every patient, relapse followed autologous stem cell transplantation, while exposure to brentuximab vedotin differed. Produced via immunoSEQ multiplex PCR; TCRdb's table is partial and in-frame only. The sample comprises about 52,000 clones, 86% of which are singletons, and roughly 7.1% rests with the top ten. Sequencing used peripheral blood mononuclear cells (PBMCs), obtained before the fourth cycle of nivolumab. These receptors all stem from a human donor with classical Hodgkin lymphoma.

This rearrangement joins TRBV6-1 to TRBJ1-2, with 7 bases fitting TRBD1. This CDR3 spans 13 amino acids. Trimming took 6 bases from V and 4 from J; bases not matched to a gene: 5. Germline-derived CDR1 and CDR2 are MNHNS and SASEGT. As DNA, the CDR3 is TGTGCCAGCAGGGGTCAGGGGGGCTATGGCTACACCTTC. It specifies CASRGQGGYGYTF.

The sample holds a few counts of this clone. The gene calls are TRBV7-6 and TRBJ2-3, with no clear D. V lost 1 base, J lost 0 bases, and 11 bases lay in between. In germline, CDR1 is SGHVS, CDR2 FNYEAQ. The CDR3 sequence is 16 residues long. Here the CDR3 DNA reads TGTGCCAGCAGCTTAGTAGGATTATCTAGCACAGATACGCAGTATTTT. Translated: CASSLVGLSSTDTQYF.

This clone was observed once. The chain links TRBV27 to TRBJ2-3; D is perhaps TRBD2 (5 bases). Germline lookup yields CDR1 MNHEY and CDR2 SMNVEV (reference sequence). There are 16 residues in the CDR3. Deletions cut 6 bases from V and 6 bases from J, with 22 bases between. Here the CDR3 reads CASSATRWVRIDTQYF. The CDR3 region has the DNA TGTGCCAGCAGCGCTACTAGATGGGTTCGGATTGATACGCAGTATTTT.

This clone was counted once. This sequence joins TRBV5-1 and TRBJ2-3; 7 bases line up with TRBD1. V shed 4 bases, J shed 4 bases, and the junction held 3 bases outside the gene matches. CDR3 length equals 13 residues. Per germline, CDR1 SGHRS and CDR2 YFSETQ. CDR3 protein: CASSGDSPDTQYF. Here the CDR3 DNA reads TGCGCCAGCAGCGGGGACAGCCCAGATACGCAGTATTTT.

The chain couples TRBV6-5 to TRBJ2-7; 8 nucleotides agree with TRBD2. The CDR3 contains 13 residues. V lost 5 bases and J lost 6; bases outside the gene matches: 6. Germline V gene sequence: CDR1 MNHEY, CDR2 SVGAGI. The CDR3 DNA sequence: TGTGCCAGCAGTCGGGGGGGCCCCGGCGAGCAGTACTTC. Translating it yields CASSRGGPGEQYF.

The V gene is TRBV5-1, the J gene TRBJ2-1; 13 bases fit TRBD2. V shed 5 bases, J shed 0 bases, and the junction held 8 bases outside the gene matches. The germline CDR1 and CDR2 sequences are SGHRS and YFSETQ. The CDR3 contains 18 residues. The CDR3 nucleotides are TGCGCCAGCAGTCCCGGACTAGCGGGAGTTGGCTCCTACAATGAGCAGTTCTTC. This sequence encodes CASSPGLAGVGSYNEQFF.

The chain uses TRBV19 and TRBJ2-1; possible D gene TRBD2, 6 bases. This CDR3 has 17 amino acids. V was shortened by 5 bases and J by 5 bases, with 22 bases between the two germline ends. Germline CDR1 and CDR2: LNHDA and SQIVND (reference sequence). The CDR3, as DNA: TGTGCCAGTAGTGTCCCGGGACTCGACCCTGTGCACAATGAGCAGTTCTTC. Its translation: CASSVPGLDPVHNEQFF.

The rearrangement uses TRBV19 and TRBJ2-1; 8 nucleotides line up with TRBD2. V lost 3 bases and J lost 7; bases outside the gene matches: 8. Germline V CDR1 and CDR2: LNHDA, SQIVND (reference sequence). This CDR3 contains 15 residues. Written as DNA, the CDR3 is TGTGCCAGTAGTATCGGACTAGCAGTGTCGAATGAGCAGTTCTTC. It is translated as CASSIGLAVSNEQFF. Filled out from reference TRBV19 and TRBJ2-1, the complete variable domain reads DGGITQSPKYLFRKEGQNVTLSCEQNLNHDAMYWYRQDPGQGLRLIYYSQIVNDFQKGDIAEGYSVSREKKESFPLTVTSAQKNPTAFYLCASSIGLAVSNEQFFGPGTRLTVL.

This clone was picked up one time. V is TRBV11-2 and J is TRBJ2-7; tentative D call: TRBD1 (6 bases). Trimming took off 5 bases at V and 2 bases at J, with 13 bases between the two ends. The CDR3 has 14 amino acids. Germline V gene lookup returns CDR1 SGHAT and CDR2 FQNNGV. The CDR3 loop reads CASSLGAGAYEQYF. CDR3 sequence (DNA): TGTGCCAGCAGCCTGGGGGCAGGGGCCTACGAGCAGTACTTC.

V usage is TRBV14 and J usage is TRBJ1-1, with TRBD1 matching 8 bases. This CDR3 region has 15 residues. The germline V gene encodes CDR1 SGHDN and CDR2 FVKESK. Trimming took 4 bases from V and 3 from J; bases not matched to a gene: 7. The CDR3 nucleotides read TGTGCCAGCAGCCTAAGGACAGGGAGGGACACTGAAGCTTTCTTT. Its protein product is CASSLRTGRDTEAFF. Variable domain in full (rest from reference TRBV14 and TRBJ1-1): EAGVTQFPSHSVIEKGQTVTLRCDPISGHDNLYWYRRVMGKEIKFLLHFVKESKQDESGMPNNRFLAERTGGTYSTLKVQPAELEDSGVYFCASSLRTGRDTEAFFGQGTRLTVV.